A single sample is the source of the 29 T cell receptor beta chains below, sequenced in a study of T cell changes during pregnancy in multiple sclerosis. The protocol was immunoSEQ multiplex PCR, while the TCRdb copy is restricted to in-frame clones and leaves out a portion. The table records around 70,000 clones, roughly 94% of them present only once. This material consisted of peripheral blood, taken in the third trimester of pregnancy. The origin of the receptors is a female donor with multiple sclerosis, enrolled in a pregnancy study.

The genes are TRBV2 and TRBJ1-2; TRBD1 agrees at 7 bases. V dropped 7 bases and J dropped 2; count of bases not matched to a gene: 4. The CDR3 sequence is 13 residues long. Germline lookup yields CDR1 SNHLY and CDR2 FYNNEI. CDR3 amino acids: CASKEQGNYGYTF. For the CDR3, the DNA is TGTGCCAGCAAAGAACAGGGGAACTATGGCTACACCTTC.

The chain links TRBV29-1 to TRBJ1-2; TRBD1 agrees at 8 bases. Germline V gives CDR1 SQVTM, CDR2 ANQGSEA. With V trimmed by 1 base and J by 3 bases, 4 bases remained unmatched. CDR3 length: 14 amino acids. This CDR3 reads CSVEVLDRDYGYTF. The DNA of the CDR3 is TGCAGCGTTGAAGTCCTGGACAGGGACTATGGCTACACCTTC.

The J gene is TRBJ2-1, the V gene TRBV5-3, with no clear D. TRBV5-3 is filed as an ORF, its function uncertain. The CDR3 length is 17 residues. Trimming took off 4 bases at V and 4 bases at J, with 21 bases between the two ends. The CDR3 sequence: CARSKERCAVGYNEQFF. The CDR3 nucleotides read TGTGCCAGAAGCAAAGAACGGTGTGCCGTCGGGTACAATGAGCAGTTCTTC.

In DNA form, the CDR3 reads TGTGCCATCAGTGAACAGGGCGCTGGAAACACCATATATTTT. Its translation: CAISEQGAGNTIYF. This chain connects TRBV10-3 to TRBJ1-3, with D maybe TRBD1 (6 bases). The CDR3 contains 14 residues. Deletions cut 3 bases from V and 2 bases from J, with 8 bases between. CDR1 is ENHRY and CDR2 is SYGVKD in the germline V gene.

The V call is TRBV6-5, the J call TRBJ1-2, with 7 positions matching TRBD1. This CDR3 has 14 amino acids. The germline CDR1 and CDR2 sequences are MNHEY and SVGAGI. V trimming: 7 bases; J trimming: 2 bases; junction bases outside the gene matches: 7. The CDR3 DNA is TGTGCCAGCATGAGAGGGACAGAAAACTATGGCTACACCTTC. It translates to CASMRGTENYGYTF.

The J gene is TRBJ2-1, the V gene TRBV6-5; no clear D. The V end was cut by 5 bases, the J end by 0 bases, with 8 bases between. CDR3 length: 14 amino acids. CDR1 and CDR2 (germline): MNHEY, SVGAGI. CDR3 sequence (DNA): TGTGCCAGCAGTATCCAGGACTCCTACAATGAGCAGTTCTTC. It yields the protein CASSIQDSYNEQFF.

The chain employs TRBV7-2 and TRBJ1-5, with D perhaps matching TRBD1 (5 bases). The germline V and J ends were trimmed by 3 bases and 6 bases, with 15 bases remaining between them. CDR1 is SGHTA, CDR2 FQGNSA, per germline. The CDR3 covers 15 residues. DNA of the CDR3: TGTGCCAGCAGCTTCGATCAGGGTAGGGGTCAGCCCCAGCATTTT. This translates into CASSFDQGRGQPQHF.

V is TRBV7-3 and J is TRBJ2-3, with TRBD2 matching 16 bases. Germline trimming cut 5 bases from V and 1 base from J; bases unmatched to any gene: 6. Germline V CDR1 and CDR2: SGHTA, FQGTGA. This CDR3 comprises 18 residues. CDR3 sequence reads: CASSPGLAGGRGTDTQYF. The CDR3, as DNA: TGTGCCAGCAGCCCGGGACTAGCGGGGGGGCGGGGCACAGATACGCAGTATTTT.

This chain uses TRBV7-9 with TRBJ2-1; the match to TRBD2 covers 8 bases. This CDR3 spans 14 amino acids. V was clipped by 6 bases and J by 7 bases; unmatched bases: 8. Germline V gives CDR1 SEHNR, CDR2 FQNEAQ (reference sequence). Here the CDR3 reads CASSLTSVVNEQFF. The DNA for the CDR3 is TGTGCCAGCAGTTTGACTAGCGTAGTTAATGAGCAGTTCTTC.

In its sample, this clone was seen once. The chain combines TRBV19 with TRBJ1-5; 8 bases fit TRBD1. The germline V gene encodes CDR1 LNHDA and CDR2 SQIVND (reference sequence). The CDR3 is 16 amino acids. V shed 4 bases and J 6 bases; nucleotides not matched to a gene: 11. CDR3 protein: CASSNGQGAGRQPQHF. As DNA, the CDR3 is TGTGCCAGTAGTAACGGGCAGGGGGCGGGTCGTCAGCCCCAGCATTTT. Full variable domain (missing parts from reference TRBV19 and TRBJ1-5): DGGITQSPKYLFRKEGQNVTLSCEQNLNHDAMYWYRQDPGQGLRLIYYSQIVNDFQKGDIAEGYSVSREKKESFPLTVTSAQKNPTAFYLCASSNGQGAGRQPQHFGDGTRLSIL.

V is TRBV5-6 and J is TRBJ2-7; D is possibly TRBD2 (6 bases). V was trimmed by 4 bases and J by 0 bases, leaving 14 bases between them. CDR1 SGHDT and CDR2 YYEEEE come from the germline V gene. There are 15 residues in the CDR3. DNA for the CDR3: TGTGCCAGCAGCCCGGGGGTCGGGAGCTCCTACGAGCAGTACTTC. This translates into CASSPGVGSSYEQYF.

The genes are TRBV2 and TRBJ2-3; D possibly corresponds to TRBD2 (6 bases). The CDR3 length is 15 residues. Looked up from germline, CDR1 is SNHLY and CDR2 is FYNNEI. The germline V and J ends were trimmed by 9 bases and 4 bases, with 20 bases remaining between them. The CDR3 is CASWRRGENSDTQYF. CDR3 DNA sequence: TGTGCCAGTTGGAGGAGGGGAGAGAACTCAGATACGCAGTATTTT.

In this sample, this clone turned up once. This chain joins TRBV4-3 and TRBJ2-5; 7 positions match TRBD1. Trimming cost V 0 bases and J 7 bases; bases outside gene matches: 17. CDR1 and CDR2 (germline): LGHNA, YSLEER. The CDR3 is made up of 18 amino acids. The CDR3 region has the DNA TGCGCCAGCAGCCAAGAGAGGGTTTCAGCGTACAGGGGCGGGACCCAGTACTTC. Translation gives CASSQERVSAYRGGTQYF.

This chain joins TRBV4-2 and TRBJ1-1; 8 bases map to TRBD1. Looked up from germline, CDR1 is LGHNA and CDR2 is YNFKEQ. With 2 bases clipped from V and 1 base from J, the junction kept 3 bases outside the gene matches. The CDR3 spans 15 residues. The CDR3 sequence: CASSQPTGENTEAFF. CDR3 sequence (DNA): TGTGCCAGCAGCCAACCGACAGGGGAGAACACTGAAGCTTTCTTT.

The rearrangement joins TRBV5-1 to TRBJ1-5; D unclear. The germline V and J ends were trimmed by 3 bases and 5 bases, with 9 bases remaining between them. In germline, CDR1 is SGHRS, CDR2 YFSETQ. The CDR3 spans 13 residues. CDR3 amino acids: CASSYSGDQPQHF. CDR3 nucleotides: TGCGCCAGCAGCTACTCCGGGGATCAGCCCCAGCATTTT.

The chain links TRBV5-1 to TRBJ2-7; 14 positions agree with TRBD2. The germline V gene encodes CDR1 SGHRS and CDR2 YFSETQ. Trimming at V came to 4 bases and at J to 2 bases, leaving 2 bases not matched to a gene. The CDR3 runs to 15 residues. The CDR3 here is CASSGLAGGPYEQYF. The CDR3 coding sequence is TGCGCCAGCAGCGGACTAGCGGGGGGCCCCTACGAGCAGTACTTC. The variable domain in full, completed from reference TRBV5-1 and TRBJ2-7, reads KAGVTQTPRYLIKTRGQQVTLSCSPISGHRSVSWYQQTPGQGLQFLFEYFSETQRNKGNFPGRFSGRQFSNSRSEMNVSTLELGDSALYLCASSGLAGGPYEQYFGPGTRLTVT.

The chain couples TRBV6-5 to TRBJ2-7, with D possibly matching TRBD1 (5 bases). The CDR3 runs 14 residues. Per the germline V gene, CDR1 is MNHEY and CDR2 is SVGAGI. V lost 1 base to trimming and J lost 2 bases, with 9 bases between them. CDR3 coding DNA: TGTGCCAGCAGTTACTACCAGGGTCCCTACGAGCAGTACTTC. Encoded protein: CASSYYQGPYEQYF.

This clone came up once. V gene TRBV20-1 combines with J gene TRBJ2-1, with D tentatively TRBD2 (6 bases). Germline CDR1 reads DFQATT; CDR2 reads SNEGSKA (reference sequence). The CDR3 spans 11 residues. The V and J ends lost 8 bases and 9 bases respectively, with 14 bases between them. The CDR3 sequence is CSLIRGFEQFF. The CDR3 DNA reads TGCAGTCTCATACGGGGGTTTGAGCAGTTCTTC.

V and J are TRBV7-3 and TRBJ2-1, with 13 bases identical to TRBD2. V lost 5 bases and J lost 7; bases outside the gene matches: 5. The CDR3 totals 15 residues. The germline CDR1 and CDR2 sequences are SGHTA and FQGTGA. The CDR3 here is CASSRGLAGPNEQFF. As DNA, the CDR3 is TGTGCCAGCAGCCGGGGACTAGCGGGGCCAAATGAGCAGTTCTTC.

Turning to this clone: The junction differs from germline at one of its ends, possibly a read error. This chain joins TRBV13 and TRBJ1-1; 10 bases fit TRBD1. The CDR3 covers 13 residues. Germline assignment: CDR1 PRHDT and CDR2 FYEKMQ (reference sequence). CDR3 sequence reads: CASSVGTGDEAFF. The CDR3 DNA sequence: TGTGCCAGCAGCGTAGGGACAGGGGATGAAGCTTTCTTT.

The J gene is TRBJ1-1, the V gene TRBV7-2; D unclear. Germline loops: CDR1 SGHTA, CDR2 FQGNSA. The V gene lost 5 bases and the J gene lost 6 bases, with 13 bases spanning the gap. The CDR3 has 13 residues. This chain's CDR3 is CASSPPKRAEAFF. DNA of the CDR3: TGTGCCAGCAGCCCCCCGAAGAGGGCTGAAGCTTTCTTT.

The chain links TRBV9 to TRBJ1-1; a weak D match, TRBD1 (5 bases). The CDR3 has 14 amino acids. Germline CDR1 reads SGDLS; CDR2 reads YYNGEE. V was clipped by 4 bases and J by 4 bases, with 14 bases between them. The CDR3 here is CASSPTGGFTEAFF. The CDR3 bases are TGTGCCAGCAGCCCGACGGGGGGGTTCACTGAAGCTTTCTTT.

This chain connects TRBV19 to TRBJ1-1; a possible D gene is TRBD1 (5 bases). The V gene lost 4 bases and the J gene lost 5 bases, with 14 bases spanning the gap. Germline assignment: CDR1 LNHDA and CDR2 SQIVND (reference sequence). The CDR3 runs to 14 residues. The CDR3 sequence: CASSSGLEGTEAFF. For the CDR3, the DNA is TGTGCCAGTAGTAGCGGCTTGGAGGGGACTGAAGCTTTCTTT. Full variable domain (remainder filled in from reference TRBV19 and TRBJ1-1): DGGITQSPKYLFRKEGQNVTLSCEQNLNHDAMYWYRQDPGQGLRLIYYSQIVNDFQKGDIAEGYSVSREKKESFPLTVTSAQKNPTAFYLCASSSGLEGTEAFFGQGTRLTVV.

This rearrangement joins TRBV4-1 to TRBJ1-5, with D possibly TRBD1 on 6 matching bases. V lost 0 bases and J 5 bases, leaving 11 bases between the germline ends. CDR1 is MGHRA, CDR2 YSYEKL, per germline. The CDR3 sequence is 15 residues long. CDR3 DNA sequence: TGCGCCAGCAGCCAAGATCCACAGGGTGATCAGCCCCAGCATTTT. Its translation is CASSQDPQGDQPQHF.

The chain uses TRBV7-3 and TRBJ1-1, with D tentatively TRBD1 (6 bases). The germline CDR1 and CDR2 sequences are SGHTA and FQGTGA. Trimming shortened V by 7 bases and J by 0 bases, and 12 bases separated the two germline ends. The CDR3 has 14 amino acids. In DNA, the CDR3 is TGTGCCAGCAACCGACAGGACCTGAACACTGAAGCTTTCTTT. As protein: CASNRQDLNTEAFF.

The chain is built from TRBV6-5 and TRBJ2-1, with D unclear. Germline values: CDR1 MNHEY, CDR2 SVGAGI. Between the trimmed V and J ends, which lost 4 bases and 9 bases, there was a span of 7 bases. The CDR3 is made up of 11 amino acids. CDR3 protein: CASSSSAEQFF. The DNA of the CDR3 is TGTGCCAGCAGTTCCTCGGCTGAGCAGTTCTTC.

The V and J genes are TRBV9 and TRBJ2-5; perhaps TRBD2 as D (7 bases). The CDR3 runs to 16 residues. Germline lookup yields CDR1 SGDLS and CDR2 YYNGEE. Trimming took off 0 bases at V and 7 bases at J, with 19 bases between the two ends. The DNA of the CDR3 is TGTGCCAGCAGCGTAGGGGGGCCGGGGGGAGTCGGGACCCAGTACTTC. Protein sequence: CASSVGGPGGVGTQYF.

As for this clone: Relative to the germline gene, one junction end is altered; a read error may explain this. The CDR3 loop is CASTLRGAGASEQYF. CDR3 sequence (DNA): TGTGCCAGCACCTTACGGGGAGCGGGGGCGAGCGAGCAGTACTTC. V usage is TRBV7-9 and J usage is TRBJ2-7; TRBD2 aligns across 8 bases. Germline CDR1 reads SEHNR; CDR2 reads FQNEAQ (reference sequence). The CDR3 length is 15 residues. The full variable domain, completed using reference TRBV7-9 and TRBJ2-7, is DTGVSQNPRHKITKRGQNVTFRCDPISEHNRLYWYRQTLGQGPEFLTYFQNEAQLEKSRLLSDRFSAERPKGSFSTLEIQRTEQGDSAMYLCASTLRGAGASEQYFGPGTRLTVT.

This sequence joins TRBV27 and TRBJ1-5; 10 bases agree with TRBD1. The CDR3 runs to 16 residues. CDR1 and CDR2 (germline): MNHEY, SMNVEV (reference sequence). Losses at the gene ends were 4 bases for V and 6 bases for J; bases not matched to a gene: 9. CDR3 DNA sequence: TGTGCCAGCAGTTCTCTATCGACAGGGGGCACTCAGCCCCAGCATTTT. Translating it yields CASSSLSTGGTQPQHF.